A selection of T cell receptor beta chains follows, all from one sample in a study of T cell repertoires and HLA-DP antigens. TCRdb keeps only in-frame clones here, not all; method: immunoSEQ multiplex PCR. The sample contains about 73,000 clones, about 82% of which appear only once. The antigens these receptors bind are not known. The sequencing input was CD4+ T cells from PBMCs. These receptors were taken from a man aged 60 to 75 in good health and CMV-seronegative. The conserved cysteine and the conserved F or W are not part of the CDR3 here.

length: 15
V: TRBV11-2
CDR3: ASSLGGSPTSTDTQY

length: 12
V: TRBV7-2
CDR3: ASSPILSGSGYT

length: 8
V: TRBV20-1
CDR3: SARRETQY

length: 13
V: TRBV6-5
CDR3: ASRLGQENTGELF

length: 13
V: TRBV6-1
CDR3: ASSHRDRATGELF

length: 13
V: TRBV30
CDR3: AWSTQGQRSNGYT

length: 12
V: TRBV7-6
CDR3: ASSYSGGRGTQY

length: 12
V: TRBV7-9
CDR3: ASSSLQGGHEQF

length: 11
V: TRBV14
CDR3: ASSRDGTDTQY

length: 14
V: TRBV19
CDR3: ASSMGPSSYNSPLH

length: 14
V: TRBV7-9
CDR3: ASSLRGDNSYNEQF

length: 13
V: TRBV4-3
CDR3: ASSQETAGSDTQY

length: 11
V: TRBV9
CDR3: ASSGPPNYGYT

length: 12
V: TRBV19
CDR3: ASSRAGSNQPQH

length: 10
V: TRBV19
CDR3: ASSPPDQPQH

length: 15
V: TRBV5-4
CDR3: ASSAGGGAVSYNEQF

length: 13
V: TRBV19
CDR3: ASSLAPRGTGELF

length: 12
V: TRBV9
CDR3: ASSVDPGNNEQF

length: 13
V: TRBV5-1
CDR3: ASSPFSGEGTEAF

length: 17
V: TRBV6-4
CDR3: ASSPPQGPGGPWQETQY

length: 8
V: TRBV5-8
CDR3: ASSLETQY

length: 11
V: TRBV9
CDR3: ASSPGGRTEAF

length: 12
V: TRBV11-2
CDR3: ASSPDRGKNEQF

length: 13
V: TRBV5-1
CDR3: ASSLGRAGNYGYT

length: 10
V: TRBV19
CDR3: ASRDSGNTIY

length: 14
V: TRBV11-2
CDR3: ASSFGTLATNEKLF

length: 13
V: TRBV4-2
CDR3: ASSPGLAITDTQY

length: 16
V: TRBV7-2
CDR3: ASSIRTSGRAFYNEQF

length: 11
V: TRBV6-5
CDR3: ASSYGRGYEQF

length: 12
V: TRBV7-8
CDR3: ASSPGQGNQPQH

length: 8
V: TRBV28
CDR3: ASGIRTQY

length: 14
V: TRBV6-1
CDR3: ASSGPSGTGTQPQH

length: 12
V: TRBV5-4
CDR3: ASSPLERNNEQF

length: 14
V: TRBV7-2
CDR3: ASSSGLAGGLYEQY

length: 12
V: TRBV14
CDR3: ASSQTTGGLSQY

length: 11
V: TRBV6-5
CDR3: ASSRTTGGTQF